The T cell receptor (beta chain) under discussion was sequenced for a study of blood T cell repertoires in COVID-19. Data came from immunoSEQ multiplex PCR; TCRdb stores just in-frame clones and leaves some out. The sample lists more than 150,000 clones, roughly 90% occurring once. The CDR3 sequence is 15 residues long. Germline CDR1 and CDR2: MGHRA and YSYEKL. V was cut by 2 bases and J by 3 bases, with 14 bases left in between. This receptor was identified in a man aged 60 to 75 with acute or convalescent COVID-19. The chain has TRBV4-1 and TRBJ2-7, with D perhaps TRBD2 (5 bases). Sample: peripheral blood. In DNA, the CDR3 is TGCGCCAGCAGCCAAAGCGGTACGGATATCTACGAGCAGTACTTC. Its translation: CASSQSGTDIYEQYF.